The next 22 T cell receptor beta chains were all read from a single sample in a study of blood T cell repertoires in COVID-19. Libraries were prepared by immunoSEQ multiplex PCR; TCRdb keeps only in-frame clonotypes and omits some of them. The table shows 140,000 to 150,000 clones, with about four fifths occurring only once. The material sequenced was peripheral blood. All receptors come from a human donor in a cohort sampled during active COVID-19.

The rearrangement links TRBV6-5 to TRBJ1-2; D may be TRBD1 (5 bases). Trimming pared 5 bases from V and 2 bases from J, leaving 15 bases between. This CDR3 region has 15 residues. Germline CDR1 reads MNHEY; CDR2 reads SVGAGI. In nucleotides, the CDR3 is TGTGCCAGCAGTAGACAAGGCAAGGGGAACTATGGCTACACCTTC. Protein product: CASSRQGKGNYGYTF.

CDR3 coding DNA: TGTGCCAGCAGCAGGGGGCCTTACAATGAGCAGTTCTTC. Its translation is CASSRGPYNEQFF. V usage is TRBV12-3 or TRBV12-4 and J usage is TRBJ2-1; 8 positions match TRBD1. CDR3 length: 13 residues. Trimming cost V 6 bases and J 4 bases; bases outside gene matches: 2.

For the CDR3, the DNA is TGTGCCAGCAGTTTACGCCTAGGGGGTGAGACCCAGTACTTC. Its protein is CASSLRLGGETQYF. The chain carries TRBV27 and TRBJ2-5; a weak D match, TRBD1 (6 bases). V lost 2 bases and J lost 5, with 12 bases in between. The CDR3 totals 14 residues. The germline V gene encodes CDR1 MNHEY and CDR2 SMNVEV (reference sequence).

This clone was seen more than once but under ten times. This rearrangement joins TRBV5-3 to TRBJ2-1; 12 nucleotides line up with TRBD2. TRBV5-3 is filed as an ORF, its function uncertain. Germline trimming cut 4 bases from V and 7 bases from J; bases unmatched to any gene: 12. This CDR3 is built from 17 residues. CDR3 in amino acids: CARSVEILAGGRNEQFF. Here the CDR3 DNA reads TGTGCCAGAAGCGTAGAGATACTAGCGGGAGGTAGGAATGAGCAGTTCTTC.

This chain uses TRBV7-6 with TRBJ2-3; TRBD1 matches at 8 bases. The CDR3 spans 15 residues. Germline V CDR1 and CDR2: SGHVS, FNYEAQ. Trimming at V came to 0 bases and at J to 6 bases, leaving 5 bases not matched to a gene. This CDR3 is CASSLASGGMDTQYF. The CDR3 DNA sequence: TGTGCCAGCAGCTTAGCGTCAGGGGGCATGGATACGCAGTATTTT.

For the CDR3, the DNA is TGTGCCAGTAGTACAGCAGGGGGCTCGTCCCTCCACTTT. Residues: CASSTAGGSSLHF. V and J are TRBV19 and TRBJ1-6; 8 bases agree with TRBD1. The CDR3 runs 13 residues. V lost 4 bases to trimming and J lost 14 bases; unmatched junction nucleotides: 7. Per germline, CDR1 LNHDA and CDR2 SQIVND (reference sequence). Full variable domain (outside the CDR3, taken from reference TRBV19 and TRBJ1-6): DGGITQSPKYLFRKEGQNVTLSCEQNLNHDAMYWYRQDPGQGLRLIYYSQIVNDFQKGDIAEGYSVSREKKESFPLTVTSAQKNPTAFYLCASSTAGGSSLHFGNGTRLTVT.

The chain recombines TRBV11-3 with TRBJ1-1; no definite D call. The CDR3 has 13 residues. Germline loops: CDR1 SGHNT, CDR2 YENEEA. V was pared by 3 bases and J by 0 bases, with 5 bases between. The CDR3 nucleotides read TGTGCCAGCAGCTTTTCCGTGAACACTGAAGCTTTCTTT. Protein product: CASSFSVNTEAFF.

The chain uses TRBV27 and TRBJ2-5; 15 bases are a match to TRBD2. V was pared by 2 bases and J by 2 bases, with 6 bases of the junction left unmatched. Germline V gives CDR1 MNHEY, CDR2 SMNVEV (reference sequence). The CDR3 totals 18 residues. The CDR3 is CASSLRGLAGGKQETQYF. DNA for the CDR3: TGTGCCAGCAGTTTACGTGGACTAGCGGGGGGGAAACAAGAGACCCAGTACTTC.

The chain joins TRBV5-1 to TRBJ2-3; D is uncertain. In germline, CDR1 is SGHRS, CDR2 YFSETQ. The CDR3 length is 14 residues. Trimming removed 1 base at V and 1 base at J, with 7 bases between. CDR3 residues: CASSLTSGTDTQYF. In DNA form, the CDR3 reads TGCGCCAGCAGCTTGACTTCGGGCACAGATACGCAGTATTTT. Full variable domain (remainder filled in from reference TRBV5-1 and TRBJ2-3): KAGVTQTPRYLIKTRGQQVTLSCSPISGHRSVSWYQQTPGQGLQFLFEYFSETQRNKGNFPGRFSGRQFSNSRSEMNVSTLELGDSALYLCASSLTSGTDTQYFGPGTRLTVL.

V is TRBV2 and J is TRBJ1-4, with D possibly TRBD1 on 6 matching bases. The CDR3 totals 13 residues. From germline, CDR1 is SNHLY and CDR2 FYNNEI. The V and J ends lost 2 bases and 6 bases respectively, with 7 bases between them. The chain's CDR3 is CASSERQDEKLFF. The CDR3 region has the DNA TGTGCCAGCAGTGAAAGACAGGATGAAAAACTGTTTTTT. Together with reference TRBV2 and TRBJ1-4, the CDR3 gives the full variable domain: EPEVTQTPSHQVTQMGQEVILRCVPISNHLYFYWYRQILGQKVEFLVSFYNNEISEKSEIFDDQFSVERPDGSNFTLKIRSTKLEDSAMYFCASSERQDEKLFFGSGTQLSVL.

The rearrangement joins TRBV7-9 to TRBJ2-3, with a weak D call TRBD1 (6 bases). This CDR3 is built from 17 residues. Trimming took off 6 bases at V and 3 bases at J, with 22 bases between the two ends. The germline CDR1 and CDR2 sequences are SEHNR and FQNEAQ (reference sequence). CDR3 sequence: CASSPRLWGRPTDTQYF. CDR3 coding DNA: TGTGCCAGCAGTCCCCGGTTGTGGGGGCGTCCGACAGATACGCAGTATTTT.

The rearrangement links TRBV7-2 to TRBJ1-1; no firm D call. This CDR3 has 13 amino acids. Germline loops: CDR1 SGHTA, CDR2 FQGNSA. V was clipped by 1 base and J by 7 bases, with 10 bases between them. The DNA of the CDR3 is TGTGCCAGCAGCTTAGGAGAGGAAGGTGAAGCTTTCTTT. Encoded protein: CASSLGEEGEAFF.

The rearrangement links TRBV30 to TRBJ2-4; the match to TRBD1 covers 8 bases. Germline V gives CDR1 GTSNPN, CDR2 SVGIG (reference sequence). The J segment lost 3 bases and the V segment lost 2 bases, leaving 12 bases of the junction unmatched. This CDR3 region has 17 residues. Here the CDR3 DNA reads TGTGCCTGGAGTCGATCTCGGACAGGGCTGGGCAAAAACATTCAGTACTTC. Residues: CAWSRSRTGLGKNIQYF.

This clone has only a few counts. This chain connects TRBV10-3 to TRBJ2-7, with 7 bases matching TRBD2. Germline CDR1 reads ENHRY; CDR2 reads SYGVKD. The CDR3 has 13 residues. Trimming took 3 bases from V and 3 from J; bases not matched to a gene: 2. The CDR3 here is CAISDTSDYEQYV. The DNA of the CDR3 is TGTGCCATCAGTGACACTAGCGACTACGAGCAGTACGTC.

The chain carries TRBV6-1 and TRBJ1-2; no reliable D call. V dropped 2 bases and J dropped 7 bases, with 5 bases sitting between them. This CDR3 has 11 residues. Germline V lookup: CDR1 MNHNS, CDR2 SASEGT. The CDR3 is CASSETGGYTF. CDR3 bases: TGTGCCAGCAGTGAAACCGGTGGCTACACCTTC.

The chain uses TRBV12-3 or TRBV12-4 and TRBJ2-1; 12 nucleotides line up with TRBD2. CDR3 length equals 13 residues. J gave up 13 bases and V 5 bases, and 6 bases lay outside the gene matches. DNA for the CDR3: TGTGCCAGCAGTCCCCTAGCGGGAGGGCCACAGTTCTTC. Amino acids: CASSPLAGGPQFF.

This chain joins TRBV7-2 and TRBJ2-7, with D maybe TRBD1 (5 bases). V lost 1 base, J lost 5 bases, and 15 bases lay in between. Germline V gives CDR1 SGHTA, CDR2 FQGNSA. CDR3 length: 15 residues. CDR3: CASSLGGRESDEQYV. The CDR3 DNA is TGTGCCAGCAGCTTAGGCGGCAGGGAAAGTGACGAGCAGTACGTC.

This rearrangement joins TRBV7-9 to TRBJ2-1, with 7 positions matching TRBD1. V lost 5 bases to trimming and J lost 4 bases; unmatched junction nucleotides: 5. In germline, CDR1 is SEHNR, CDR2 FQNEAQ (reference sequence). The CDR3 is 14 residues long. The CDR3, as DNA: TGTGCCAGCAGCAAGGGGGCGGATTACAATGAGCAGTTCTTC. Its protein is CASSKGADYNEQFF.

The chain links TRBV7-9 to TRBJ2-1; 9 nucleotides align to TRBD2. The CDR3 is made up of 15 amino acids. Germline V CDR1 and CDR2: SEHNR, FQNEAQ (reference sequence). Unmatched junction bases numbered 8, after V lost 5 bases and J lost 6 bases. The CDR3 DNA reads TGTGCCAGCAGCCGAGGGGGCGGGAGGGCCAATGAGCAGTTCTTC. It specifies CASSRGGGRANEQFF.

This clone turned up a few times. The chain carries TRBV19 and TRBJ2-1, with TRBD2 matching over 9 bases. The CDR3 extends over 15 amino acids. The ends lost 7 bases at V and 9 bases at J; junction bases unmatched: 13. Germline CDR1 is LNHDA and CDR2 is SQIVND (reference sequence). In nucleotides, the CDR3 is TGTGCCAGTAATCAGAATAGCGGGAGCCGGGGTGAGCAGTTCTTC. It is translated as CASNQNSGSRGEQFF.

The CDR3 here is CASSHHFGGGKTQYF. CDR3 nucleotide sequence: TGTGCCAGCAGCCACCACTTTGGCGGGGGGAAGACCCAGTACTTC. The chain has TRBV7-6 and TRBJ2-5; 8 positions match TRBD2. Trimming at V came to 5 bases and at J to 6 bases, leaving 11 bases not matched to a gene. Germline CDR1 is SGHVS and CDR2 is FNYEAQ. The CDR3 contains 15 residues.

V gene TRBV7-2 combines with J gene TRBJ2-5, with TRBD1 as a possible D gene (6 bases). The germline CDR1 and CDR2 sequences are SGHTA and FQGNSA. Trimming left V 1 base short and J 1 base short, with 7 bases between. This CDR3 is 14 amino acids long. The CDR3 DNA sequence: TGTGCCAGCAGCTTAGTAGGGGGCCAAGAGACCCAGTACTTC. Translated, it gives CASSLVGGQETQYF. The full variable domain, its missing parts supplied by reference TRBV7-2 and TRBJ2-5, is GAGVSQSPSNKVTEKGKDVELRCDPISGHTALYWYRQSLGQGLEFLIYFQGNSAPDKSGLPSDRFSAERTGGSVSTLTIQRTQQEDSAVYLCASSLVGGQETQYFGPGTRLLVL.